The present TCR beta chain was sequenced within a study of Graves' ophthalmopathy and Graves' hyperthyroidism. This clonotype was observed many times. Trimming at V came to 0 bases and at J to 0 bases, leaving 1 base not matched to a gene. Germline assignment: CDR1 LNHNV and CDR2 YYDKDF (reference sequence). The CDR3 loop spans 15 amino acids. Amplified TCR beta CDR3 regions were obtained using RNA transcripts as template. Second-round multiplex PCR came after a first-round RT-PCR that employed HTBI primers. TCRdb reprocessed the multiplex PCR reads with MiXCR, giving one entry per CDR3 protein. The sample holds tens of thousands of distinct CDR3 sequences, 52% seen once.

The chain links TRBV15 to TRBJ2-5; TRBD2 matches at 7 bases. The source material was peripheral blood. The source of this sequence is an adult man with Graves' ophthalmopathy. CDR3: CATSRDGTNQETQYF. The CDR3 DNA reads TGTGCCACCAGCAGAGATGGGACTAACCAAGAGACCCAGTACTTC.